The sequence of this T cell receptor (beta chain) was determined in a study of blood T cell repertoires in COVID-19. Trimming left V 2 bases short and J 0 bases short, with 11 bases between. This CDR3 has 16 residues. Per the germline V gene, CDR1 is LGHDT and CDR2 is YNNKEL (reference sequence). Assay used: immunoSEQ multiplex PCR; TCRdb lists only in-frame clones, some missing. The sample contains about 200,000 clones, just over 90% of which appear only once. The sequencing input was peripheral blood. The source is a man younger than 45 with acute or convalescent COVID-19. The chain uses TRBV3-1 (or the pseudogene TRBV3-2) and TRBJ1-3; maybe TRBD1 (5 bases). In DNA form, the CDR3 reads TGTGCCAGCAGCCAATGGGGCGGGAGCTCTGGAAACACCATATATTTT. Translating gives CASSQWGGSSGNTIYF.